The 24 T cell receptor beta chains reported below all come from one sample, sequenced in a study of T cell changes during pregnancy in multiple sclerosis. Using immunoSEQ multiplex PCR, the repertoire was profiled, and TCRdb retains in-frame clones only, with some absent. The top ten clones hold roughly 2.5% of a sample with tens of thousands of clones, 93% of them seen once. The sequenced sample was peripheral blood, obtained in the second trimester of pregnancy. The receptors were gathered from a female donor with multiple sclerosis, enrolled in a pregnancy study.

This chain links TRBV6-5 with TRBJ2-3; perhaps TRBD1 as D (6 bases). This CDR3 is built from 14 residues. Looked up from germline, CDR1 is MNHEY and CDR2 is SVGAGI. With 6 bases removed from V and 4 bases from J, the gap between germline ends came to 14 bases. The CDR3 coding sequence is TGTGCCAGCAGACGCGGACAGAATCCAGATACGCAGTATTTT. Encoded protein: CASRRGQNPDTQYF.

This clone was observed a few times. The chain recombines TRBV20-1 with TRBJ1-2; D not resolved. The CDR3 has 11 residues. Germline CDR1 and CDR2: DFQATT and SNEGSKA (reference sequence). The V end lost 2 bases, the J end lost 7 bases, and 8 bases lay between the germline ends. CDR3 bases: TGCAGTGCTAGAATCGGGTTTGGCTACACCTTC. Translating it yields CSARIGFGYTF.

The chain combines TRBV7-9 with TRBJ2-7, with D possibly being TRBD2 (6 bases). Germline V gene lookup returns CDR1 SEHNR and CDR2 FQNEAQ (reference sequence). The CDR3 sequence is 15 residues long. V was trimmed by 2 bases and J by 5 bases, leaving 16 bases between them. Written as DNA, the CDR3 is TGTGCCAGCAGCTTATCGGGAGAGGGCGGCCACGAGCAGTACTTC. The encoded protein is CASSLSGEGGHEQYF.

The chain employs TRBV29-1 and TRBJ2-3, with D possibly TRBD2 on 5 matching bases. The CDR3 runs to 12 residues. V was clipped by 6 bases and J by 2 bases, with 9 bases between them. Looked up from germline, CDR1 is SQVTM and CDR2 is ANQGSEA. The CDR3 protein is CSVDRDTDTQYF. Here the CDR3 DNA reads TGCAGCGTGGACCGGGACACAGATACGCAGTATTTT.

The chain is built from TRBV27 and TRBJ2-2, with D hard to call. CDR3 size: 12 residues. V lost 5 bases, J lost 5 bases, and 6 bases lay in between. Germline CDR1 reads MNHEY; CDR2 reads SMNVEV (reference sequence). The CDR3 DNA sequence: TGTGCCAGCAGTCCAATTACCGGGGAGCTGTTTTTT. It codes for CASSPITGELFF.

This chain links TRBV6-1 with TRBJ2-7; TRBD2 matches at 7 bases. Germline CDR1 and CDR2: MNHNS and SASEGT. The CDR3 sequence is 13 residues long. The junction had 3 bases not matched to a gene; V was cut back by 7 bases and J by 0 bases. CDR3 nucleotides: TGTGCCAGCACGCGGACTAGCTCCTACGAGCAGTACTTC. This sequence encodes CASTRTSSYEQYF.

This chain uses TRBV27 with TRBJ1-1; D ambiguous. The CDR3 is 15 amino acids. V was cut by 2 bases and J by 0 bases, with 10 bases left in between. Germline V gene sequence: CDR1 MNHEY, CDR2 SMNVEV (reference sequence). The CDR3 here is CASSLGVGVNTEAFF. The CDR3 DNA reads TGTGCCAGCAGTTTAGGGGTGGGAGTGAACACTGAAGCTTTCTTT.

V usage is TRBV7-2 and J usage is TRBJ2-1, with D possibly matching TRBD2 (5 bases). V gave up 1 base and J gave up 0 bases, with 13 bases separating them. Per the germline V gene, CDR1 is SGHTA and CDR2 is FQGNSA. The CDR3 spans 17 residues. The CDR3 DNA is TGTGCCAGCAGCTTAGACGGGCGGAGGAGCTCCTACAATGAGCAGTTCTTC. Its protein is CASSLDGRRSSYNEQFF.

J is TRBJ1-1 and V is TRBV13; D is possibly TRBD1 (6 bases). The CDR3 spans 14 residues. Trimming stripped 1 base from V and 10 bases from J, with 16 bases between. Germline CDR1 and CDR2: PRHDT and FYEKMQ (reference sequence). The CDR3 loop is CASSLDGQRRRAFF. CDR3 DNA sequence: TGTGCCAGCAGCTTAGATGGACAGCGGAGGAGAGCTTTCTTT.

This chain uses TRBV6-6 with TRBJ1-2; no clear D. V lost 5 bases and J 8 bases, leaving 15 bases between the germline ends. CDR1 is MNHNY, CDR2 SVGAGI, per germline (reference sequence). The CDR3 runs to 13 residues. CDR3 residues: CASSGTQDYGYTF. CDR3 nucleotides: TGTGCCAGCAGTGGAACTCAGGATTACGGCTACACCTTC.

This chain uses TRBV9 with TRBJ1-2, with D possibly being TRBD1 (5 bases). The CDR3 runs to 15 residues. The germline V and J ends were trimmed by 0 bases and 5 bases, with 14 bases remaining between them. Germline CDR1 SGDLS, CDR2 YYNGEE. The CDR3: CASSVGQGIQYGYTF. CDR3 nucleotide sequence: TGTGCCAGCAGCGTAGGGCAGGGCATTCAATATGGCTACACCTTC. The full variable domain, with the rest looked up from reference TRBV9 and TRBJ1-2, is DSGVTQTPKHLITATGQRVTLRCSPRSGDLSVYWYQQSLDQGLQFLIQYYNGEERAKGNILERFSAQQFPDLHSELNLSSLELGDSALYFCASSVGQGIQYGYTFGSGTRLTVV.

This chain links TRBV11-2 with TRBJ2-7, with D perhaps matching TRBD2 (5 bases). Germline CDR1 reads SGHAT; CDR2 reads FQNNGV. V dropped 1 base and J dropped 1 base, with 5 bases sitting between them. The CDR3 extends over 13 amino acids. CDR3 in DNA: TGTGCCAGCAGCTTAGGGGAGTCCTACGAGCAGTACTTC. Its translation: CASSLGESYEQYF.

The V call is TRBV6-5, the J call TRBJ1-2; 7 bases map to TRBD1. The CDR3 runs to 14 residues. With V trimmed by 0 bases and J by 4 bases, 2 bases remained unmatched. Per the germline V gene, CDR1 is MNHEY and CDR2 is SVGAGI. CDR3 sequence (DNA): TGTGCCAGCAGTTACTCAGACAGGGTCTATGGCTACACCTTC. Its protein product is CASSYSDRVYGYTF.

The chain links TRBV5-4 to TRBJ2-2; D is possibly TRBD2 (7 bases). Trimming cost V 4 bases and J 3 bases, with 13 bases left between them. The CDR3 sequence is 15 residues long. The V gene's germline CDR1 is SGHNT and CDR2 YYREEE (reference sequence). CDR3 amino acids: CASSAGASYTGELFF. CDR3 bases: TGTGCCAGCAGCGCGGGGGCTTCTTACACCGGGGAGCTGTTTTTT. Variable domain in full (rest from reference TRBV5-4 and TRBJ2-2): ETGVTQSPTHLIKTRGQQVTLRCSSQSGHNTVSWYQQALGQGPQFIFQYYREEENGRGNFPPRFSGLQFPNYSSELNVNALELDDSALYLCASSAGASYTGELFFGEGSRLTVL.

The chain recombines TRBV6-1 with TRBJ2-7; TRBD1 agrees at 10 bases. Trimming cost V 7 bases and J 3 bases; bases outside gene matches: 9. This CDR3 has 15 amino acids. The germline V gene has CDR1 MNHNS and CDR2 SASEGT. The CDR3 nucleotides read TGTGCCAGCATTGTCTCCGGGACAGGGGACTACGAGCAGTACTTC. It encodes CASIVSGTGDYEQYF.

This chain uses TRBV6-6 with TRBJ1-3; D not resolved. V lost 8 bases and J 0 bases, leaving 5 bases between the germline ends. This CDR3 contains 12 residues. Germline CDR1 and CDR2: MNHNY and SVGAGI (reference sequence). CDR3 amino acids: CASLSSGNTIYF. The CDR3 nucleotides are TGTGCCAGCCTTTCCTCTGGAAACACCATATATTTT.

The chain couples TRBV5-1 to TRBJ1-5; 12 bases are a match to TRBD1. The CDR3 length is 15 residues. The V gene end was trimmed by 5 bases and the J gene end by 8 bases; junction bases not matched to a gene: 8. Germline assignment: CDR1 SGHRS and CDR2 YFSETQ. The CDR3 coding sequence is TGCGCCAGCAGTTCCGGGACAGGGGGCGGGGAGCCCCAGCATTTT. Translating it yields CASSSGTGGGEPQHF.

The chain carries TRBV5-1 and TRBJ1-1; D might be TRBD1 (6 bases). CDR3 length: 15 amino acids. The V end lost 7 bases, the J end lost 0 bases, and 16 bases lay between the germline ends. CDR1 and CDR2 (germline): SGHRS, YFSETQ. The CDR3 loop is CASAGGAGMNTEAFF. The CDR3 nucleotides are TGCGCCAGCGCCGGGGGGGCGGGCATGAACACTGAAGCTTTCTTT.

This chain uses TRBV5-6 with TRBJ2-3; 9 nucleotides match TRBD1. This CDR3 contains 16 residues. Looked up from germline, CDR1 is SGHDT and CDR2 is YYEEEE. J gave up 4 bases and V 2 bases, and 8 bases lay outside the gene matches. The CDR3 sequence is CASSFYRDRAADTQYF. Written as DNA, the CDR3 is TGTGCCAGCAGCTTCTACCGGGACAGGGCGGCAGATACGCAGTATTTT. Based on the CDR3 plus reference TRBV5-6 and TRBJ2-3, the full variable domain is DAGVTQSPTHLIKTRGQQVTLRCSPKSGHDTVSWYQQALGQGPQFIFQYYEEEERQRGNFPDRFSGHQFPNYSSELNVNALLLGDSALYLCASSFYRDRAADTQYFGPGTRLTVL.

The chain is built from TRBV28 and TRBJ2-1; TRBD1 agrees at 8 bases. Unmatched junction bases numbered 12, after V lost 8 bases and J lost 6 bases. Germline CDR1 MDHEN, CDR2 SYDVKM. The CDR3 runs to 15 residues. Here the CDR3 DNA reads TGTGCCAGCGGTATAGGGGGACAGGACTCCAATGAGCAGTTCTTC. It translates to CASGIGGQDSNEQFF.

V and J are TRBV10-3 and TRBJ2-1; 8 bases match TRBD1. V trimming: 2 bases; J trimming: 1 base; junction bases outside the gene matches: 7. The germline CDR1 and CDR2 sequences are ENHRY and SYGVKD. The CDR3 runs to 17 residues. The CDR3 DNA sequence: TGTGCCATCAGTGAGGGGTTGAGGACAGGGTCCTACAATGAGCAGTTCTTC. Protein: CAISEGLRTGSYNEQFF.

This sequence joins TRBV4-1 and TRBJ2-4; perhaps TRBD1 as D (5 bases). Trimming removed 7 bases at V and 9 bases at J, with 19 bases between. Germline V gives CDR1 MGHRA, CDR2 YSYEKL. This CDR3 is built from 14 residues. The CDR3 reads CASTSKSGNTIQYF. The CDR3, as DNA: TGCGCCAGCACCTCCAAGTCAGGGAATACCATTCAGTACTTC.

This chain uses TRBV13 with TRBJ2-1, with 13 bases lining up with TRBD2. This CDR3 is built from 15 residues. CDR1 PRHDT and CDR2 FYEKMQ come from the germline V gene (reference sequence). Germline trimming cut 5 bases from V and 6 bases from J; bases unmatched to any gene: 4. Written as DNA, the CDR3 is TGTGCCAGCAGCCCAGGACTAGCGGGAGCCAATGAGCAGTTCTTC. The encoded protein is CASSPGLAGANEQFF.

CDR3 nucleotide sequence: TGTGCCAGCAGTCAGGGCCCAGGGCCCTACGAGCAGTACTTC. Translating it yields CASSQGPGPYEQYF. The chain is built from TRBV5-6 and TRBJ2-7; D possibly corresponds to TRBD1 (5 bases). Germline V gene sequence: CDR1 SGHDT, CDR2 YYEEEE. The CDR3 is 14 amino acids. V lost 5 bases to trimming and J lost 2 bases, with 14 bases between them.